Each of the 11 T cell receptor beta chains below was sequenced from the same sample in a study of graft-versus-host responses after intestinal transplantation. These receptors' antigens are unknown. Repertoires were generated with immunoSEQ multiplex PCR, while TCRdb's copy carries only in-frame clones and drops some. The repertoire holds around 50,000 clones, with about 89% as singletons. Sequenced material: unstimulated CD4+ T cells sorted from spleen or lymph node cells, taken before transplant. The receptors shown here come from a human donor who was the organ donor for an intestinal transplant.

This chain links TRBV9 with TRBJ2-2; 10 nucleotides agree with TRBD1. This CDR3 spans 16 amino acids. V lost 0 bases and J lost 6; bases outside the gene matches: 5. Germline-derived CDR1 and CDR2 are SGDLS and YYNGEE. CDR3 sequence: CASSVDPGQGSGELFF. The CDR3 bases are TGTGCCAGCAGCGTAGATCCGGGACAGGGGTCCGGGGAGCTGTTTTTT.

This clone was recorded only once. The rearrangement uses TRBV7-3 and TRBJ2-3; the match to TRBD1 covers 7 bases. CDR1 is SGHTA and CDR2 is FQGTGA in the germline V gene. The ends lost 0 bases at V and 0 bases at J; junction bases unmatched: 3. The CDR3 has 16 residues. The CDR3 loop reads CASSLTGTASTDTQYF. The CDR3 DNA is TGTGCCAGCAGCTTAACCGGGACAGCGAGCACAGATACGCAGTATTTT.

The rearrangement uses TRBV28 and TRBJ2-1; D may be TRBD2 (6 bases). The ends were cut back, 5 bases at V and 0 bases at J, with 11 bases in the middle. This CDR3 has 15 amino acids. CDR1 is MDHEN, CDR2 SYDVKM, per germline. DNA for the CDR3: TGTGCCAGCAGTCCGGGAGACACCTCCTACAATGAGCAGTTCTTC. Protein product: CASSPGDTSYNEQFF. Full variable domain (remainder filled in from reference TRBV28 and TRBJ2-1): DVKVTQSSRYLVKRTGEKVFLECVQDMDHENMFWYRQDPGLGLRLIYFSYDVKMKEKGDIPEGYSVSREKKERFSLILESASTNQTSMYLCASSPGDTSYNEQFFGPGTRLTVL.

This clone has just one count. The V gene is TRBV28, the J gene TRBJ2-7; D remains ambiguous. Trimming took 6 bases from V and 2 from J, leaving 17 bases between them. This CDR3 has 15 amino acids. CDR1 MDHEN and CDR2 SYDVKM come from the germline V gene. The DNA of the CDR3 is TGTGCCAGCAGCCCGCGCCGCACTTCCCCCTACGAGCAGTACTTC. Its protein product is CASSPRRTSPYEQYF.

This clone was seen just once. The V call is TRBV4-2, the J call TRBJ1-4; the D gene is possibly TRBD1 (5 bases). V was cut by 0 bases and J by 4 bases, with 12 bases left in between. CDR1 is LGHNA, CDR2 YNFKEQ, per germline. This CDR3 region has 16 residues. The CDR3 protein is CASSQDAGFDNEKLFF. In DNA form, the CDR3 reads TGTGCCAGCAGCCAAGATGCAGGGTTCGATAATGAAAAACTGTTTTTT.

This rearrangement joins TRBV19 to TRBJ2-1; 13 nucleotides agree with TRBD2. CDR3 length equals 18 residues. CDR1 is LNHDA and CDR2 is SQIVND in the germline V gene (reference sequence). V was clipped by 2 bases and J by 0 bases; unmatched bases: 4. The CDR3 sequence is CASSIRRTSGSSYNEQFF. The CDR3 coding sequence is TGTGCCAGTAGTATAAGAAGGACTAGCGGGAGCTCCTACAATGAGCAGTTCTTC. Supplemented by reference TRBV19 and TRBJ2-1, the full variable domain reads DGGITQSPKYLFRKEGQNVTLSCEQNLNHDAMYWYRQDPGQGLRLIYYSQIVNDFQKGDIAEGYSVSREKKESFPLTVTSAQKNPTAFYLCASSIRRTSGSSYNEQFFGPGTRLTVL.

This chain uses TRBV6-5 with TRBJ2-1; the match to TRBD2 covers 8 bases. The V gene end was trimmed by 0 bases and the J gene end by 3 bases; junction bases not matched to a gene: 1. The V gene's germline CDR1 is MNHEY and CDR2 SVGAGI. The CDR3 length is 15 residues. CDR3 sequence: CASSYSGTSYNEQFF. The CDR3 coding sequence is TGTGCCAGCAGTTACTCCGGGACTAGCTACAATGAGCAGTTCTTC.

This chain uses TRBV9 with TRBJ2-1; a weak D match, TRBD2 (5 bases). The CDR3 is made up of 15 amino acids. The ends were cut back, 0 bases at V and 10 bases at J, with 17 bases in the middle. Germline V gene lookup returns CDR1 SGDLS and CDR2 YYNGEE. CDR3 bases: TGTGCCAGCAGCGTAGCAAGCGGTGGGAAGGAGGAGCAGTTCTTC. This encodes CASSVASGGKEEQFF. The complete variable domain, with remaining parts taken from reference TRBV9 and TRBJ2-1, reads DSGVTQTPKHLITATGQRVTLRCSPRSGDLSVYWYQQSLDQGLQFLIQYYNGEERAKGNILERFSAQQFPDLHSELNLSSLELGDSALYFCASSVASGGKEEQFFGPGTRLTVL.

The V gene is TRBV7-8, the J gene TRBJ1-4, with 9 bases identical to TRBD1. CDR3 size: 16 residues. The V segment lost 5 bases and the J segment 7 bases; nucleotides outside the gene matches: 11. Per germline, CDR1 SGHVS and CDR2 FQNEAQ. CDR3 sequence (DNA): TGTGCCAGCAGCGGGGACAGGGTCTTACGTGGTGAAAAACTGTTTTTT. This codes for CASSGDRVLRGEKLFF. The full variable domain, rest sourced from reference TRBV7-8 and TRBJ1-4, is GAGVSQSPRYKVAKRGQDVALRCDPISGHVSLFWYQQALGQGPEFLTYFQNEAQLDKSGLPSDRFFAERPEGSVSTLKIQRTQQEDSAVYLCASSGDRVLRGEKLFFGSGTQLSVL.

This clone was found once. This rearrangement joins TRBV5-1 to TRBJ1-4; D is undetermined. Trimming shortened V by 0 bases and J by 4 bases, and 7 bases separated the two germline ends. The CDR3 runs 14 residues. Germline V CDR1 and CDR2: SGHRS, YFSETQ. The CDR3, as DNA: TGCGCCAGCAGCTTGGGCGGGTTTAATGAAAAACTGTTTTTT. Amino acid sequence: CASSLGGFNEKLFF.

The V call is TRBV28, the J call TRBJ2-7, with 10 bases lining up with TRBD2. The CDR3 has 14 amino acids. The ends lost 2 bases at V and 4 bases at J; junction bases unmatched: 2. CDR1 and CDR2 from the germline V gene are MDHEN and SYDVKM. The CDR3 reads CASSLTSGVYEQYF. The CDR3 DNA reads as TGTGCCAGCAGTTTAACTAGCGGGGTGTACGAGCAGTACTTC.